This T cell receptor delta chain was retrieved from a study of gamma-delta T cells after stem cell transplantation. TCRdb applied CATT to the RT-PCR reads for clone calling. Of 1,500 to 2,500 delta-chain clones in the sample, approximately 13% were seen once. This clone was detected only a few times. Germline lookup yields CDR1 GEAIGNYY and CDR2 EKD. Deletions cut 0 bases from V and 2 bases from J, with 12 bases between. The CDR3 is 15 amino acids. The sample consisted of gamma-delta T cells. The receptor comes from a human donor. It is not recorded whose cells these are; they may come from a transplant donor. J is TRDJ1 and V is TRDV2; D might be TRDD3 (6 bases). DNA for the CDR3: TGTGCCTGTGACACCGTCGGGGGAAAGACCGATAAACTCATCTTT. Its protein is CACDTVGGKTDKLIF.